The T cell receptor beta chain described here comes from a study of T cell responses to AZD1222 COVID-19 vaccine. Study-wide points: AZD1222 recipients seropositive at baseline numbered only 6 or 7. Reportedly, close to half of spike-specific TCRs are directed against unmutated variant regions.

CDR1 is PRHDT, CDR2 FYEKMQ, per germline (reference sequence). The ends were cut back, 5 bases at V and 6 bases at J, with 9 bases in the middle. The CDR3 covers 12 residues. In regard to this clone: What it recognizes is unknown.

Generated by immunoSEQ multiplex PCR, the TCRdb table keeps only in-frame clones and is missing some. Of 150,000 to 200,000 clones listed, 85% to 90% are singletons. Specimen: peripheral blood, collected on day 0 of AZD1222 vaccination. This rearrangement joins TRBV13 to TRBJ2-3, with a weak D call TRBD1 (6 bases). This clonotype originated in an adult in good health. Here the CDR3 reads CASSQQGDTQYF. The CDR3 DNA reads TGTGCCAGCAGCCAGCAGGGGGATACGCAGTATTTT.